The clone carrying this TCR beta chain was counted many times. Its antigen remains unknown. These data belong to a study of T cells in Graves' hyperthyroidism and ophthalmopathy. What was amplified from RNA transcripts were TCR beta CDR3 regions. TCR CDR3 regions were first amplified by RT-PCR with HTBI primers. Using its own MiXCR run on the multiplex PCR reads, TCRdb lists one record per CDR3 protein. The sample contains about 420,000 distinct CDR3 sequences, 12% to 15% of which appear only once. Study conclusions and caveats: Blood samples included most of the expanded thyroid clonotypes exceeding 0.001.

The CDR3 contains 15 residues. Trimming took 7 bases from V and 1 from J; bases not matched to a gene: 5. Germline lookup yields CDR1 MNHEY and CDR2 SVGAGI. V is TRBV6-5 and J is TRBJ2-4; the match to TRBD1 covers 9 bases. The specimen was blood. The TCR was taken from a woman between 18 and 29 years old with Graves' hyperthyroidism. In DNA form, the CDR3 reads TGTGCCAGCACCTCGACAGGGGGGGCCAAAAACATTCAGTACTTC. Residues: CASTSTGGAKNIQYF.